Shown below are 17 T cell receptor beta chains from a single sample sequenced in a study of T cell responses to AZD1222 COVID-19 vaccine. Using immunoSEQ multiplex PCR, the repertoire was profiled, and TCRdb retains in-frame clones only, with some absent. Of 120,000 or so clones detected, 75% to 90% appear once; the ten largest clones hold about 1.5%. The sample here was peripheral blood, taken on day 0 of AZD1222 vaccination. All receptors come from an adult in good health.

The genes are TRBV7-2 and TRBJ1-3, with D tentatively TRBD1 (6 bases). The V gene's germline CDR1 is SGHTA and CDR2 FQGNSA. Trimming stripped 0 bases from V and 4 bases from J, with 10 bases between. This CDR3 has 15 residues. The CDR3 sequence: CASSLAWGGGNTIYF. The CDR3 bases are TGTGCCAGCAGCTTAGCGTGGGGGGGCGGAAACACCATATATTTT.

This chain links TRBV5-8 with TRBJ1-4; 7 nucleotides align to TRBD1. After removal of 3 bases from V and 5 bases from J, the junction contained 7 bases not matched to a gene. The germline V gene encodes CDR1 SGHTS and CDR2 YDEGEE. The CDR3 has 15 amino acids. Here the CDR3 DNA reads TGTGCCAGCAGCTCCACCGGGACAGAGAATGAAAAACTGTTTTTT. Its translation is CASSSTGTENEKLFF.

CDR3 residues: CASSSNTGELFF. DNA for the CDR3: TGTGCCAGCAGCTCCAACACCGGGGAGCTGTTTTTT. V is TRBV11-3 and J is TRBJ2-2; D not certain. Germline CDR1 is SGHNT and CDR2 is YENEEA. The CDR3 covers 12 residues. V dropped 4 bases and J dropped 2 bases, with 2 bases sitting between them.

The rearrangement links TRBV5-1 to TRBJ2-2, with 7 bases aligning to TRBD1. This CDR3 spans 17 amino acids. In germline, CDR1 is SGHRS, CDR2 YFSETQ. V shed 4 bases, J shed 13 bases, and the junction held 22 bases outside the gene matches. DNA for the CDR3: TGCGCCAGCAGCGTGGGCAACCGGGACAGAACGTTAATGTGGCTGTTTTTT. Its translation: CASSVGNRDRTLMWLFF.

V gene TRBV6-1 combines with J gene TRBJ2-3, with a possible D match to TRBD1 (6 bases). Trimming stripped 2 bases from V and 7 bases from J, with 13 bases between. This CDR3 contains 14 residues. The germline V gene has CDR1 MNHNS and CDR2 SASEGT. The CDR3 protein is CASSEYRATNTQYF. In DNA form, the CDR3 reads TGTGCCAGCAGTGAATACAGGGCCACTAATACGCAGTATTTT.

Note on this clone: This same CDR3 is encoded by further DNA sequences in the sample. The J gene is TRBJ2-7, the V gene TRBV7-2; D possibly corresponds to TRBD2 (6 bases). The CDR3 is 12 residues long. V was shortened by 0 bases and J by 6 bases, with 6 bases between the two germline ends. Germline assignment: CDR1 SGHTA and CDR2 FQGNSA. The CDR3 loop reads CASSLAGGEQYF. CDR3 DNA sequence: TGTGCCAGCAGCTTAGCCGGGGGCGAGCAGTACTTC.

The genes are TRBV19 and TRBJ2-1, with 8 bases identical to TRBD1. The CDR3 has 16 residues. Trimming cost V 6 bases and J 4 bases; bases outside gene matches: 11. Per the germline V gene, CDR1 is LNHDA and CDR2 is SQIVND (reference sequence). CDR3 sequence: CASRTIRTGTYNEQFF. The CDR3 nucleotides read TGTGCCAGTAGGACGATCCGGACAGGGACATACAATGAGCAGTTCTTC.

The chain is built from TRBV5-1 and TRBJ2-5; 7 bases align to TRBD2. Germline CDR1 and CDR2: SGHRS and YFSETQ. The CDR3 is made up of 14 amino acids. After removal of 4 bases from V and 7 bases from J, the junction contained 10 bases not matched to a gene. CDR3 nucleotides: TGCGCCAGCAGCCTCCGGGACTATGACGTGACCCAGTACTTC. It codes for CASSLRDYDVTQYF.

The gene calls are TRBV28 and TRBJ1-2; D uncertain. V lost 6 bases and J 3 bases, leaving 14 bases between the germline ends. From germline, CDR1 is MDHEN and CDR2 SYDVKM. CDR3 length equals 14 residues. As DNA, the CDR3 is TGTGCCAGCAGAAGCCTAAAGAGGGACTATGGCTACACCTTC. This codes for CASRSLKRDYGYTF.

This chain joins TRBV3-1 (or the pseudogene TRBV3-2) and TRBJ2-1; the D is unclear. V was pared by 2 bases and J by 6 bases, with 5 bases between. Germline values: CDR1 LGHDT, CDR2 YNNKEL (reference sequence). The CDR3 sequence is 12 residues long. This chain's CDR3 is CASSQRVNEQFF. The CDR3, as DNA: TGTGCCAGCAGCCAAAGAGTCAATGAGCAGTTCTTC.

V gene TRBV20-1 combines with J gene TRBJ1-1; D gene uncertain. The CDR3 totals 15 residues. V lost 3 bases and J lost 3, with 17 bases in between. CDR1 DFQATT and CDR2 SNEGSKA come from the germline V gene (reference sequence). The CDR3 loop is CSASSREGLYTEAFF. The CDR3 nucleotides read TGCAGTGCTAGTTCGCGGGAGGGTCTCTACACTGAAGCTTTCTTT.

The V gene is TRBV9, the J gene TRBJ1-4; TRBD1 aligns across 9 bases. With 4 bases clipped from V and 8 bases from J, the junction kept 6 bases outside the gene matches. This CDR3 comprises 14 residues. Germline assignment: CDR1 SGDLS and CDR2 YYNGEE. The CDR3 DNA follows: TGTGCCAGCAGCAGAACAGGGGGCTGGGAAAAACTGTTTTTT. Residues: CASSRTGGWEKLFF.

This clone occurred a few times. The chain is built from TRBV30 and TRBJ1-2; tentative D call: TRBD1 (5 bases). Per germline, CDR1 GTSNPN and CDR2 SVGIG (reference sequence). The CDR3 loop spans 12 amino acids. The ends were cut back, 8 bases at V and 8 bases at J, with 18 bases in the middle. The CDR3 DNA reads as TGTGCCCGGGCTTCGACAAGGGGCGGCTACACCTTC. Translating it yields CARASTRGGYTF.

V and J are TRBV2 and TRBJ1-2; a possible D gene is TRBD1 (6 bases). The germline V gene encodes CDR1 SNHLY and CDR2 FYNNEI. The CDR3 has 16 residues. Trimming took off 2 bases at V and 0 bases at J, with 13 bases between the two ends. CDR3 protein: CASSEHREASNYGYTF. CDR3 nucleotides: TGTGCCAGCAGTGAACACAGGGAAGCCTCTAACTATGGCTACACCTTC.

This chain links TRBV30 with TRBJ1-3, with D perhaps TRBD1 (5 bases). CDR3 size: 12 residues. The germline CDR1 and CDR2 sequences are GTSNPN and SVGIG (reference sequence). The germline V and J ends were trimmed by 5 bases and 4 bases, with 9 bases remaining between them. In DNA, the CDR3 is TGTGCCTGGGGGGGTGGGGGAAACACCATATATTTT. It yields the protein CAWGGGGNTIYF.

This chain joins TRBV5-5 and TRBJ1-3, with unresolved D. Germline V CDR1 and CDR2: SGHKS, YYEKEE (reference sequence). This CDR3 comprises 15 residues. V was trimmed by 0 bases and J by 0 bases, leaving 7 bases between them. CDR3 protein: CASSLGTSSGNTIYF. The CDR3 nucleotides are TGTGCCAGCAGCTTGGGGACTAGCTCTGGAAACACCATATATTTT.

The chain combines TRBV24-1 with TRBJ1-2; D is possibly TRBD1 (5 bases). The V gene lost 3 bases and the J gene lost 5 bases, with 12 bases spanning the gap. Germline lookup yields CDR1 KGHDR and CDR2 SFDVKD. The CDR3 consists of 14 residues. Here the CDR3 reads CATSDAGTYYGYTF. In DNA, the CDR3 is TGTGCCACCAGTGATGCCGGGACGTATTATGGCTACACCTTC.